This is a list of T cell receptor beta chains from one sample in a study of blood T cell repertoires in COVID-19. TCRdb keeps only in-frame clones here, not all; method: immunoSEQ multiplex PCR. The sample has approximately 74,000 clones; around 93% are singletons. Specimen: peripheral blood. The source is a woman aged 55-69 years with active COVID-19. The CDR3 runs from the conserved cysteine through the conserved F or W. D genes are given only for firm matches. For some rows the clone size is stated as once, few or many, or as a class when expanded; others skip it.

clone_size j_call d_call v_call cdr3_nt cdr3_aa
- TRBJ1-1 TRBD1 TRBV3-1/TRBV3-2 TGTGCCAGCAGCCAAGCCGGGACAGGGGGCATGAACACTGAAGCTTTCTTT CASSQAGTGGMNTEAFF
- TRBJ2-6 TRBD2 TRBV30 TGTGCCTGGAGTGTACCGGGACTAGCGGGGATCTCTGGGGCCAACGTCCTGACTTTC CAWSVPGLAGISGANVLTF
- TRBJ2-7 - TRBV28 TGTGCCAGCAGTCCATCAGGAAACTTAGGTCGGGGGAACGAGCAGTACTTC CASSPSGNLGRGNEQYF
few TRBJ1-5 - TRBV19 TGTGCCAGTAGTCTGGGGGCTGCCCAGCCCCAGCATTTT CASSLGAAQPQHF
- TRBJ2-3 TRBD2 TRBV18 TGTGCCAGCTCCGGGACTAACACAGATACGCAGTATTTT CASSGTNTDTQYF
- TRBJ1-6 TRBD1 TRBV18 TGTGCCAGCTCACCGACTCTGAGTGGCAGGGGGCTAAATTCACCCCTCCACTTT CASSPTLSGRGLNSPLHF
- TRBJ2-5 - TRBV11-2 TGTGCCAGCAGCTCGGGGAGGACTTCTCCGGAGACCCAGTACTTC CASSSGRTSPETQYF
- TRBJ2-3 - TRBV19 TGTGCCAGTAGTTCTTCGTCCGATACGCAGTATTTT CASSSSSDTQYF
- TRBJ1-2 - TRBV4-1 TGCGCCAGCAGCCAATTGGACTACTATGGCTACACCTTC CASSQLDYYGYTF
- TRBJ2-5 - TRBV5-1 TGCGCCAGCAGTAGACAGTTCCAAGAGACCCAGTACTTC CASSRQFQETQYF
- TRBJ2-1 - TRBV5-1 TGCGCCAGCAGCTTGGTATCTAGCTCCTACAATGAGCAGTTCTTC CASSLVSSSYNEQFF
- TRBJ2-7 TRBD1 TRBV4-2 TGTGCCAGCAGCCAAGATTGGAAGGGACAGGGCTACGAGCAGTACTTC CASSQDWKGQGYEQYF
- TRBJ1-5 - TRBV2 TGTGCCAGCAGATACCGACCGGGGGTTAGTGATCAGCCCCAGCATTTT CASRYRPGVSDQPQHF
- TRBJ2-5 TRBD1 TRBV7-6 TGTGCCAGCAGCGACAGGGGGCGCGGGGGAGAGACCCAGTACTTC CASSDRGRGGETQYF
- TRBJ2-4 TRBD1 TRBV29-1 TGCAGCGCCCGGGACAGGGCTAGCATTCAGTACTTC CSARDRASIQYF
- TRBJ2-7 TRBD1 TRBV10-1 TGCGCCAGCAGTGAGTCGACAGGGGCTCTCTACGAGCAGTACTTC CASSESTGALYEQYF
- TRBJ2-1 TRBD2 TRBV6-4 TGTGCCAGCAGTGACTCGGGTAGCGGGAGCTTGGAGCAGTTCTTC CASSDSGSGSLEQFF
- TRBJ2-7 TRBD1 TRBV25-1 TGTGCCAGCGGACAGGGTTTCTACGAGCAGTACTTC CASGQGFYEQYF
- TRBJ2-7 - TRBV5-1 TGCGCCAGCAGCCAGCCAGGGGAGCAGTACTTC CASSQPGEQYF
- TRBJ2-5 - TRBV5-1 TGCGCCAGCAGCCGAACGACTAGTTTTGAGACCCAGTACTTC CASSRTTSFETQYF
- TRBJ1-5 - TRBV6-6 TGTGCCAGCAGTTCACATGGCAGCAATCAGCCCCAGCATTTT CASSSHGSNQPQHF
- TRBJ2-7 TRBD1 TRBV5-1 TGCGCCAGCAGCTTACGGGACAGGGGTGTTGCACGGGCCTTGGGGGACGAGCAGTACTTC CASSLRDRGVARALGDEQYF
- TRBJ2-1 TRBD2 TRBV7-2 TGTGCCAGCAGCTTGTCTCCAGCGGGGTCCTACAATGAGCAGTTCTTC CASSLSPAGSYNEQFF
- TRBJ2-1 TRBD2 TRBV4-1 TGCGCCAGCAGCCGAGCTACTAGCGGGAGTACTTCTTGGTACAATGAGCAGTTCTTC CASSRATSGSTSWYNEQFF
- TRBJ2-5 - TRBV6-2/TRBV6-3 TGTGCCAGCAGTTACTCGGGAAGCAGGGGAGAGACCCAGTACTTC CASSYSGSRGETQYF
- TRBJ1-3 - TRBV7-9 TGTGCCAGCAGCATCAGGGTCAACTCTGGAAACACCATATATTTT CASSIRVNSGNTIYF
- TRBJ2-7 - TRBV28 TGTGCCAGCAGTATTGAGGGATACGAGCAGTACTTC CASSIEGYEQYF
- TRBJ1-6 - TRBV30 TGTGCCTGGAGCCGCCCCCTGAGCTCCTATAATTCACCCCTCCACTTT CAWSRPLSSYNSPLHF
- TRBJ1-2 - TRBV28 TGTGCCAGCAGTTTGGAACAGACCTTTGGCTACACCTTC CASSLEQTFGYTF
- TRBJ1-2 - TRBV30 TGTGCCTGGAGTCGTCCCCCCTATGGCTACACCTTC CAWSRPPYGYTF
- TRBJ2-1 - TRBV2 TGTGCCAGCAGCCTCGGGAGCTCCTACAATGAGCAGTTCTTC CASSLGSSYNEQFF
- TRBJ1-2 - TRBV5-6 TGTGCCAGCAGCTTAAGACAGTTCGTTAACTATGGCTACACCTTC CASSLRQFVNYGYTF
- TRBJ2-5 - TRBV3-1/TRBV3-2 TGTGCCAGCAGCCAAGATGGGAGCCAGGGGGAGACCCAGTACTTC CASSQDGSQGETQYF
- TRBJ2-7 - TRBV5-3 TGTGCCAGAAGCGATGCGGGAGCCCAGGGGGAGCAGTACTTC CARSDAGAQGEQYF
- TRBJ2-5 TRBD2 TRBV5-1 TGCGCCAGCAGCGCGGGACTAGCGGGAGAAGAGACCCAGTACTTC CASSAGLAGEETQYF
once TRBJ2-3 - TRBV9 TGTGCCAGCAGCGTAGTAGGGACAAACACAGATACGCAGTATTTT CASSVVGTNTDTQYF
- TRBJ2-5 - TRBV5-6 TGTGCCAGCAGCTTCGGACCAACAGGGTTTGAGACCCAGTACTTC CASSFGPTGFETQYF
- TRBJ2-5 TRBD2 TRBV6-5 TGTGCCAGCAGCCCCGGCGGAGGGAGGGAGGTCGACCAGTACTTC CASSPGGGREVDQYF
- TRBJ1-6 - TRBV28 TGTGCCAGCAAAAAACAGGGACAAAGAACTAATTCACCCCTCCACTTT CASKKQGQRTNSPLHF
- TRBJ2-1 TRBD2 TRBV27 TGTGCCAGCAGGCTAGCGGTCAACTACAATGAGCAGTTCTTC CASRLAVNYNEQFF
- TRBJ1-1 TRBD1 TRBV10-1 TGCGCCAGCAGTTTTGGACAGGCTGGGGGCACTGAAGCTTTCTTT CASSFGQAGGTEAFF
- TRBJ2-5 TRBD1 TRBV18 TGTGCCAGCTCACCAATCCGACGCGGGACAGGAGAAGAGACCCAGTACTTC CASSPIRRGTGEETQYF
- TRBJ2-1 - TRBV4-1 TGCGCCAGCAGCCCCCTTTACTTCGAACATGAGCAGTTCTTC CASSPLYFEHEQFF
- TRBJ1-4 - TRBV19 TGTGCCAGTAGTAAAGGTCGGGGGGCGCCCATTAATGAAAAACTGTTTTTT CASSKGRGAPINEKLFF
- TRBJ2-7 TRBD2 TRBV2 TGTGCCAGCAGTGACCGGACTAGCGGGTTCACCTACGAGCAGTACTTC CASSDRTSGFTYEQYF
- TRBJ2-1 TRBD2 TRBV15 TGTGCCACCAGCAGAGGACTAGCGGGTCTAGATGAGCAGTTCTTC CATSRGLAGLDEQFF
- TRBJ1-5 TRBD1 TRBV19 TGTGCCAGTAGTTCCGGGACAGGGGGCAATCAGCCCCAGCATTTT CASSSGTGGNQPQHF
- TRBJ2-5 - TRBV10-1 TGCGCCAGCTCCGACCAGCTAGGGGGTGAGACCCAGTACTTC CASSDQLGGETQYF
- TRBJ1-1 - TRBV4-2 TGTGCCAGCAGCCAACGAACTGCTTTCACTGAAGCTTTCTTT CASSQRTAFTEAFF
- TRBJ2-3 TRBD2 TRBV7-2 TGTGCCAGCAGCAAGCAATACGGGAGGGGCACAGATACGCAGTATTTT CASSKQYGRGTDTQYF
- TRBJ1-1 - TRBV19 TGTGCCAGTAGTATCGGAGGGGTGGCTGAAGCTTTCTTT CASSIGGVAEAFF
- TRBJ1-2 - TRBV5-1 TGCGCCAGCAGCTTGGCCGAAGGTCGGGGTGGCTACACCTTC CASSLAEGRGGYTF